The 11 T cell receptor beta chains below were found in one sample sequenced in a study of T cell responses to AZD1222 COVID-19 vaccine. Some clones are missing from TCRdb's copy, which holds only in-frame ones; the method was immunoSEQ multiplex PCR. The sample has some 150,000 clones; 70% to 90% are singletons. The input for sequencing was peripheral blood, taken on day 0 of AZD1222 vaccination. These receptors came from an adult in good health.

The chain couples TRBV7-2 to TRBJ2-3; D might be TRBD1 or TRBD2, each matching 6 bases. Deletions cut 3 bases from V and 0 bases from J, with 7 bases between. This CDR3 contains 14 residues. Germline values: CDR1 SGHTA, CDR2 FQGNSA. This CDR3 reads CASSFGGSTDTQYF. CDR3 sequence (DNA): TGTGCCAGCAGCTTCGGGGGCAGCACAGATACGCAGTATTTT.

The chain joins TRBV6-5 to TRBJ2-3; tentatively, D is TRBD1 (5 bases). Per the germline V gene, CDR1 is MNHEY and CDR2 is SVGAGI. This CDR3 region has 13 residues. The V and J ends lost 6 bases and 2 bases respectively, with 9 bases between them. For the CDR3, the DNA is TGTGCCAGCAGGAAGGGGATCACAGATACGCAGTATTTT. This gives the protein CASRKGITDTQYF.

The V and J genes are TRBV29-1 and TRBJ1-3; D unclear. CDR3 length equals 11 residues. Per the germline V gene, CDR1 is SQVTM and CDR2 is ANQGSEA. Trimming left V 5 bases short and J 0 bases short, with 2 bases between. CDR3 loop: CSVYSGNTIYF. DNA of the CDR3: TGCAGCGTTTACTCTGGAAACACCATATATTTT.

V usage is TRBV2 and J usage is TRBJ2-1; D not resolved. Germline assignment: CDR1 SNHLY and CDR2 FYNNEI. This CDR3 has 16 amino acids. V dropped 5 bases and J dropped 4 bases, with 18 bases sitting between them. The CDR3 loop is CASSYYPPQIYNEQFF. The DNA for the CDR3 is TGTGCCAGCAGTTACTACCCCCCCCAGATTTACAATGAGCAGTTCTTC. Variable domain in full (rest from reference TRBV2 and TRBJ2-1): EPEVTQTPSHQVTQMGQEVILRCVPISNHLYFYWYRQILGQKVEFLVSFYNNEISEKSEIFDDQFSVERPDGSNFTLKIRSTKLEDSAMYFCASSYYPPQIYNEQFFGPGTRLTVL.

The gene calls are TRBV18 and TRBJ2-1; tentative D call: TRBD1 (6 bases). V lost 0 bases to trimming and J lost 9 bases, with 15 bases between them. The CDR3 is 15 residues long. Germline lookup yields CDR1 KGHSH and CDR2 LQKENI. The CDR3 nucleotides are TGTGCCAGCTCACCACCGAGTAGTGGGGGCGCTGAGCAGTTCTTC. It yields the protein CASSPPSSGGAEQFF.

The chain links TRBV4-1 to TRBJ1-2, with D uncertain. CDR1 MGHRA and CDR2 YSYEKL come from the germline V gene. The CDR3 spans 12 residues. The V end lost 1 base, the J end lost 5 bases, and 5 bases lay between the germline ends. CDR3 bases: TGCGCCAGCAGCCAAGCTCTATATGGCTACACCTTC. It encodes CASSQALYGYTF.

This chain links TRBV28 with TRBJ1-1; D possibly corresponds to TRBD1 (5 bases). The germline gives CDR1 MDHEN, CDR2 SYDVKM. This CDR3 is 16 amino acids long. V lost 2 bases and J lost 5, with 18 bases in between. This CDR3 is CASSLAAGAGWTEAFF. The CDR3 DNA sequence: TGTGCCAGCAGTTTAGCAGCTGGGGCGGGTTGGACTGAAGCTTTCTTT.

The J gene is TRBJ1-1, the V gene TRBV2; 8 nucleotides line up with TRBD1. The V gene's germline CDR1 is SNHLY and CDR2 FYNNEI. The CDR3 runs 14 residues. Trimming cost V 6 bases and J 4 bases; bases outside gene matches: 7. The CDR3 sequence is CASSGRTGSTEAFF. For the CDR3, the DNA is TGTGCCAGCAGCGGAAGGACAGGGAGCACTGAAGCTTTCTTT. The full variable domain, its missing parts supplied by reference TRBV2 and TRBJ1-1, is EPEVTQTPSHQVTQMGQEVILRCVPISNHLYFYWYRQILGQKVEFLVSFYNNEISEKSEIFDDQFSVERPDGSNFTLKIRSTKLEDSAMYFCASSGRTGSTEAFFGQGTRLTVV.

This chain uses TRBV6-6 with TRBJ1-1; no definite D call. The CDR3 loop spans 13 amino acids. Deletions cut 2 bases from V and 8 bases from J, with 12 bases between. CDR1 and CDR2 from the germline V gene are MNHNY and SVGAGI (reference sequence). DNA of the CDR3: TGTGCCAGCAGTTACGGTAATGACGGCGAAGCTTTCTTT. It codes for CASSYGNDGEAFF.

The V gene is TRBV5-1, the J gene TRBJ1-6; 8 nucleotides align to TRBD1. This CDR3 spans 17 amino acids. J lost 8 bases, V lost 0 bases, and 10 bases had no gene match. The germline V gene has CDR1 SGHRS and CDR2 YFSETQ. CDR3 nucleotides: TGCGCCAGCAGCTTGGGCTCCCAGGGGGCCGCTTATTCACCCCTCCACTTT. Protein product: CASSLGSQGAAYSPLHF.

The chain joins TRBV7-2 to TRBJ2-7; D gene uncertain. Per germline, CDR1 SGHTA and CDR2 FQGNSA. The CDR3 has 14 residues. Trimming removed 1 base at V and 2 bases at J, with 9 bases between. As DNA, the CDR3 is TGTGCCAGCAGCTTAGTAGGATCAGCCTACGAGCAGTACTTC. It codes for CASSLVGSAYEQYF.